This entry concerns a single T cell receptor beta chain. The sample belongs to a study of blood T cell repertoires in COVID-19. The CDR3 length is 16 residues. The V and J ends lost 2 bases and 1 base, in that order; junction bases with no gene match: 5. Per germline, CDR1 KGHSH and CDR2 LQKENI. Assay: immunoSEQ multiplex PCR; the TCRdb copy retains only in-frame clones and omits some. The sample gives about 120,000 clones, roughly 79% of which show up once; 7.5% is in the top ten. The sequenced material came from peripheral blood. The chain recombines TRBV18 with TRBJ2-3; the match to TRBD1 covers 8 bases. The TCR sequence derives from a man aged 70-80 years with active or convalescent COVID-19. The CDR3: CASSPFSGQGTDTQYF. CDR3 in DNA: TGTGCCAGCTCACCATTTTCGGGACAGGGCACAGATACGCAGTATTTT.